This T cell receptor beta chain is from a study of OX40 agonist ivuxolimab in advanced cancers. On the study more broadly: Patients were treated with intravenous ivuxolimab, dosed at 0.01 to 10 mg/kg and infused every 2 weeks. Those enrolled were 82.7% male, with a mean age of 60 years and ages from roughly 23 to 80. Overall study results and limits: Among the nonresponders, some also had low normalized T-cell clonal expansion.

Comment on this clone: Its antigen is not identified.

The germline gives CDR1 MDHEN, CDR2 SYDVKM. Between the trimmed V and J ends, which lost 4 bases and 1 base, there was a span of 11 bases. The CDR3 is 15 residues long. The table came from immunoSEQ multiplex PCR; TCRdb's copy has only in-frame clones and leaves some out. The table records about 54,000 clones, roughly nine tenths of them present only once. The material sequenced was CD4+ or CD8+ T cells sorted from blood, taken in a trial of the OX40 agonist ivuxolimab. This TCR came from an adult with an advanced solid tumor such as melanoma, head and neck, liver or kidney cancer. The chain couples TRBV28 to TRBJ2-4; D is possibly TRBD1 or TRBD2 (6 bases each). CDR3 sequence (DNA): TGTGCCAGCAGTTCGAGGGGGGCCGCCAAAAACATTCAGTACTTC. Its protein product is CASSSRGAAKNIQYF.